The 7 T cell receptor beta chains given below trace back to one sample, sequenced in a study of response to subunit inactivated influenza vaccine. Via MiXCR, TCRdb re-called the RT-PCR reads, giving one row per CDR3 protein. The sample lists about 570,000 distinct CDR3 sequences; approximately 10% were seen once. These data were likewise used in another study, on T cells expressing NK-cell markers. That source reports: TCR beta cDNA was generated via 5'RACE template switching incorporating UMIs.

The sequencing used PBMCs from blood, collected on the day of vaccination. Receptor source: a man aged 50-60 years who received an inactivated influenza vaccine.

The chain recombines TRBV6-1 with TRBJ1-5; D call uncertain. Germline CDR1 reads MNHNS; CDR2 reads SASEGT. This CDR3 region has 16 residues. The V end lost 3 bases, the J end lost 1 base, and 13 bases lay between the germline ends. The CDR3 region is CASSEGFIPSNQPQHF. CDR3 in DNA: TGTGCCAGCAGTGAGGGATTCATCCCAAGCAATCAGCCCCAGCATTTT.

The table lists this clonotype with many counts. The J gene is TRBJ2-5, the V gene TRBV18; D not certain. The germline CDR1 and CDR2 sequences are KGHSH and LQKENI. Trimming removed 3 bases from V and 5 bases from J, with 7 bases in between. The CDR3 runs to 12 residues. The chain's CDR3 is CASSPPLETQYF. For the CDR3, the DNA is TGTGCCAGCTCACCCCCTTTGGAGACCCAGTACTTC.

This clonotype appeared many times. The rearrangement uses TRBV6-1 and TRBJ2-1, with D maybe TRBD1 (6 bases). Germline assignment: CDR1 MNHNS and CDR2 SASEGT. The CDR3 sequence is 13 residues long. Trimming took 11 bases from V and 11 from J, leaving 22 bases between them. The CDR3 protein is CASRTDLVSQQFF. The CDR3 region has the DNA TGTGCCTCGAGGACAGACCTAGTTAGCCAGCAGTTCTTC.

This clonotype was recorded a few times. The J gene is TRBJ2-7, the V gene TRBV7-6; D perhaps matches TRBD2 (6 bases). CDR1 is SGHVS, CDR2 FNYEAQ, per germline. CDR3 length: 15 amino acids. Trimming took 6 bases from V and 0 from J, leaving 15 bases between them. CDR3 nucleotides: TGTGCCAGCAGTCATGGGACCGGGGGCTCCTACGAGCAGTACTTC. Translated: CASSHGTGGSYEQYF.

This clonotype was found a few times. This sequence joins TRBV12-3 or TRBV12-4 and TRBJ2-2; 7 positions agree with TRBD2. CDR3 length equals 15 residues. V shed 6 bases, J shed 4 bases, and the junction held 8 bases outside the gene matches. The CDR3 protein is CASRGAGTGTGELFF. In DNA, the CDR3 is TGTGCCAGCAGGGGAGCGGGAACGGGCACCGGGGAGCTGTTTTTT.

The rearrangement joins TRBV4-3 to TRBJ1-2; D gene uncertain. V lost 0 bases and J 4 bases, leaving 12 bases between the germline ends. The V gene's germline CDR1 is LGHNA and CDR2 YSLEER. The CDR3 extends over 15 amino acids. The CDR3 here is CASSQDHGRRYGYTF. CDR3 in DNA: TGCGCCAGCAGCCAAGATCATGGCAGACGCTATGGCTACACCTTC.

The genes are TRBV5-6 and TRBJ2-7, with D hard to call. The CDR3 runs 11 residues. With 2 bases removed from V and 6 bases from J, the gap between germline ends came to 6 bases. CDR1 SGHDT and CDR2 YYEEEE come from the germline V gene. The CDR3 reads CASSFQSEQYF. The CDR3 DNA sequence: TGTGCCAGCAGCTTTCAAAGCGAGCAGTACTTC.